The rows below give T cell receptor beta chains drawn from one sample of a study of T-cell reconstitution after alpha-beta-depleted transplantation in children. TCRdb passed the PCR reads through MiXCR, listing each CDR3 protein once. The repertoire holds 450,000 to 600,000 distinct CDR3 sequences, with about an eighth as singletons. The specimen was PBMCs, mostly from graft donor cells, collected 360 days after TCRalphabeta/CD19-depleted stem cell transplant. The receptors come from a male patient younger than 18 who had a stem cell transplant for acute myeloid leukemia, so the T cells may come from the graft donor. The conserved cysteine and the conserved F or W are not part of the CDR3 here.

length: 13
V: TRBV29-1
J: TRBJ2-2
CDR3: SVRGQERNTGELF

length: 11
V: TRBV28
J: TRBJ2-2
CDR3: ARGDRNTGELF

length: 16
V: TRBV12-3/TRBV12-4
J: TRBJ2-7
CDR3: ASSRFVAYSGSPLEQY

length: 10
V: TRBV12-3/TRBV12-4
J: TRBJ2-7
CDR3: ASSSSFYEQY

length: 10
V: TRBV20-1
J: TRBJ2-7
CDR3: SARQGSYEQH

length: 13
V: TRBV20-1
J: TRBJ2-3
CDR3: SARDGAETTDTQY

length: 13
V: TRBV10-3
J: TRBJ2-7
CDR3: AISEVLGRTYEQY

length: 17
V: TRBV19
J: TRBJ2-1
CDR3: ASSSRLAGGWGTYNEQF

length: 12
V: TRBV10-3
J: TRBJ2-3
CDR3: AISPTAATDTQY

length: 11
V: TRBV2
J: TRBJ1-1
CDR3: ASSGDMNTEAF

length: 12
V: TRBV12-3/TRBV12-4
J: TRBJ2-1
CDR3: ASSSDRAYNEQF

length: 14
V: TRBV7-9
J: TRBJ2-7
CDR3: ASSVVFGLTSYEQY

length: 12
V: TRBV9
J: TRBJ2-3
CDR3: ASSLGEVSDTQY

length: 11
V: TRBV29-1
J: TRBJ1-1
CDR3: SVGLTGNTEAF

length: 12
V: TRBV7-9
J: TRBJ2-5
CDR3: ASSHRGGQETQY

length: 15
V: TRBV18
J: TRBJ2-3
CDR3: ASSPQVGQGPTDTQY

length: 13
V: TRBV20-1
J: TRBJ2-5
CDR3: SASLGGAVQETQY

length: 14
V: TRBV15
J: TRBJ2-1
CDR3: ATSRDLDRNYNEQF

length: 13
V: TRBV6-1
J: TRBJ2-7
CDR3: ASSERGRPTYEQY

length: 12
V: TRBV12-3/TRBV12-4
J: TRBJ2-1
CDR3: ASSSPPAYNEQF

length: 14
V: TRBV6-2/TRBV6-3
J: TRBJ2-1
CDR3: ASRPTGGTINNEQF

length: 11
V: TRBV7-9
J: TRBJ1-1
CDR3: ASSLVGKPEAF

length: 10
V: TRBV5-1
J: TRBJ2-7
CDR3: ASRRESYEQY

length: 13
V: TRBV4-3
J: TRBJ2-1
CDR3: ASSQGAGVENEQF

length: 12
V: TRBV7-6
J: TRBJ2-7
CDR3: ASSLARVSGEQY

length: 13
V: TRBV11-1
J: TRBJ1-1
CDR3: ASSPEGARGTEAF

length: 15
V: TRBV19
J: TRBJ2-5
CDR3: ASSHLQDAWGQETQY

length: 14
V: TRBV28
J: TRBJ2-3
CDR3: ASSLSNYGRRGSQY

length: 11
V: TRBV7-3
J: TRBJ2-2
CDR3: ASSPRGTGELF

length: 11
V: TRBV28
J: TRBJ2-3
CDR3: ASGLAGEDTQY

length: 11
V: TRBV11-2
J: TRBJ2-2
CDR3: ASSSLTTGELF

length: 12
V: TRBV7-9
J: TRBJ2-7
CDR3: ASSLDANSYEQY

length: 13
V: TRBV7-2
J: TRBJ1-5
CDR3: ASSLGTGVNQPQH

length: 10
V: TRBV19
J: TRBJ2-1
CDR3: ASSHGRDEQF

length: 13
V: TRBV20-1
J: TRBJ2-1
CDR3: SASLTSSSYNEQF